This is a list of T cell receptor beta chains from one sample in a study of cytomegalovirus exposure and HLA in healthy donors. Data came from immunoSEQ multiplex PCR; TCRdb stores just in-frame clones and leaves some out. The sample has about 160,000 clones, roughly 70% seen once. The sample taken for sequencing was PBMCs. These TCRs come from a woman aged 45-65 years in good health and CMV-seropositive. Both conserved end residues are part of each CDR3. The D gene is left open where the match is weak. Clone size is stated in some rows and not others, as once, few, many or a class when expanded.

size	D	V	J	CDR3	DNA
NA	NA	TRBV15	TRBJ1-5	CAPRTQHSNQPQHF	TGTGCGCCGAGGACACAACATAGCAATCAGCCCCAGCATTTT
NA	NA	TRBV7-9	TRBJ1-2	CASSLEYRANYGYTF	TGTGCCAGCAGCTTAGAATACAGGGCTAACTATGGCTACACCTTC
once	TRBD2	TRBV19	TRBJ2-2	CASSRPSGGNGELFF	TGTGCCAGTAGTAGGCCTAGCGGGGGGAACGGGGAGCTGTTTTTT
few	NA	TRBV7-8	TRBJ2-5	CASSFLGDIRQETQYF	TGTGCCAGCAGCTTCCTCGGGGATATCAGGCAAGAGACCCAGTACTTC
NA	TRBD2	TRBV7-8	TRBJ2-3	CASSATPGLAATDTQYF	TGTGCCAGCAGCGCAACCCCGGGACTAGCGGCGACAGATACGCAGTATTTT
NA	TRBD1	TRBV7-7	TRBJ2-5	CASTRLTGSQETQYF	TGTGCCAGCACCAGACTGACAGGGAGCCAAGAGACCCAGTACTTC
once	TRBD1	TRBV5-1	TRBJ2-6	CASSVQGSHSGANVLTF	TGCGCCAGCAGCGTACAGGGGTCCCACTCTGGGGCCAACGTCCTGACTTTC
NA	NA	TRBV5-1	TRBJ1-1	CASSVLGGVNTEAFF	TGCGCCAGCAGCGTCCTCGGGGGGGTGAACACTGAAGCTTTCTTT
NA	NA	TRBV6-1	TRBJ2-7	CASTPVGYKSYEQYF	TGTGCCAGCACCCCGGTGGGCTACAAATCCTACGAGCAGTACTTC
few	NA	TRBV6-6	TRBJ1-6	CASSLTVYNSPLHF	TGTGCCAGCAGTTTGACAGTCTATAATTCACCCCTCCACTTT
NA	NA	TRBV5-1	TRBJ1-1	CASSLEPETNTEAFF	TGCGCCAGCAGCTTGGAACCAGAAACGAACACTGAAGCTTTCTTT
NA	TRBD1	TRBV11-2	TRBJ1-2	CASSLEWDSGRDYGYTF	TGTGCCAGCAGCTTAGAATGGGACAGCGGGCGGGACTATGGCTACACCTTC
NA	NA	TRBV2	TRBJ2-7	CASRAGQTYEQYF	TGTGCCAGCAGGGCGGGACAGACCTACGAGCAGTACTTC
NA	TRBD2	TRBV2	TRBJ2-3	CAIGGTSGGDTQYF	TGTGCCATCGGAGGGACTAGCGGGGGTGATACGCAGTATTTT
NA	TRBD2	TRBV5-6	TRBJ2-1	CASSSGGLAGYNEQFF	TGTGCCAGCAGTTCCGGGGGACTAGCAGGGTACAATGAGCAGTTCTTC
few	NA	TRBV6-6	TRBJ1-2	CASSTKGNSGYTF	TGTGCCAGCAGTACGAAGGGGAATAGTGGCTACACCTTC
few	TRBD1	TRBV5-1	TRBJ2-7	CASSSAGTGGDEQYF	TGCGCCAGCAGCTCTGCCGGGACAGGGGGGGACGAGCAGTACTTC
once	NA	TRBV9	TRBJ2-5	CASSVGDSQETQYF	TGTGCCAGCAGCGTAGGAGACAGCCAAGAGACCCAGTACTTC
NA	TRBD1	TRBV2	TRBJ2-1	CASSVEGANEQFF	TGTGCCAGCAGTGTTGAGGGGGCCAATGAGCAGTTCTTC
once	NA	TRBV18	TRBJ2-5	CASSPYARETQYF	TGTGCCAGCTCACCATATGCGCGGGAGACCCAGTACTTC
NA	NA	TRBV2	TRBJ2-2	CASLGGLNTGELFF	TGTGCCAGCCTTGGAGGATTGAACACCGGGGAGCTGTTTTTT
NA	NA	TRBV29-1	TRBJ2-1	CSVDRSGNEQFF	TGCAGCGTTGATCGGAGTGGGAATGAGCAGTTCTTC
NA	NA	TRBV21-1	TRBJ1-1	CATKTRHRGTEAFF	TGTGCCACCAAAACAAGGCACAGGGGCACTGAAGCTTTCTTT
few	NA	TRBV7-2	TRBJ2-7	CASSLGLDRREQYF	TGTGCCAGCAGCCTAGGACTCGACCGGCGGGAGCAGTACTTC
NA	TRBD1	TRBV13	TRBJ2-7	CASSVQGAHEQYF	TGTGCCAGCAGCGTCCAGGGGGCCCACGAGCAGTACTTC
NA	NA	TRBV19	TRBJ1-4	CASRARVGTNEKLFF	TGTGCCAGTAGGGCCAGGGTAGGAACTAATGAAAAACTGTTTTTT
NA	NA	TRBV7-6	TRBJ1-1	CASSLYSGDSEAFF	TGTGCCAGCAGCTTATATTCCGGAGACAGTGAAGCTTTCTTT
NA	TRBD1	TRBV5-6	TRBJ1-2	CASSAPGQGTYGYTF	TGTGCCAGCAGCGCGCCGGGACAGGGGACCTATGGCTACACCTTC
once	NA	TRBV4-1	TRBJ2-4	CASSHGSLLAKNIQYF	TGCGCCAGCAGCCATGGGAGTTTGCTAGCCAAAAACATTCAGTACTTC